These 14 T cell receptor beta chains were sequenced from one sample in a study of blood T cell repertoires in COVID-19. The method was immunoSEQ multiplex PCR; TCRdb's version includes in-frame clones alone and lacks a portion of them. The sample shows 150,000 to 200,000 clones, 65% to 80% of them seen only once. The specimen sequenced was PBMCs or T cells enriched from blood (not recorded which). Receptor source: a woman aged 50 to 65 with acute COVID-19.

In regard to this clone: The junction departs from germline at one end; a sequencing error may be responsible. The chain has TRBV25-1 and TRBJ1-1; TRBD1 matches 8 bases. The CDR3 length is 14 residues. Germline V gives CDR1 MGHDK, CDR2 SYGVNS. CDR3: CASSLTGALSETFF. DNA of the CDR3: TGTGCCAGCAGCCTGACAGGGGCTCTTTCTGAAACTTTCTTT.

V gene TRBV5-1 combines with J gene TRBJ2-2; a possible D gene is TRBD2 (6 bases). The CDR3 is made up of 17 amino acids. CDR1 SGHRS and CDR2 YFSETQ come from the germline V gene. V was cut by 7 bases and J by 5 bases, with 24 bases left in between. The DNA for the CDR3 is TGCGCCAGCCGATTAACCAAAAGTTCGGAGGGGACCGGGGAGCTGTTTTTT. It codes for CASRLTKSSEGTGELFF.

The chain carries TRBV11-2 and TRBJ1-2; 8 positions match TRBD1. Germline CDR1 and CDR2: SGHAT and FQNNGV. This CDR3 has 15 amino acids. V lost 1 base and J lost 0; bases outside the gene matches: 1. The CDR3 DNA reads TGTGCCAGCAGCTTAGCGACAGGGGCTAACTATGGCTACACCTTC. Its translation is CASSLATGANYGYTF.

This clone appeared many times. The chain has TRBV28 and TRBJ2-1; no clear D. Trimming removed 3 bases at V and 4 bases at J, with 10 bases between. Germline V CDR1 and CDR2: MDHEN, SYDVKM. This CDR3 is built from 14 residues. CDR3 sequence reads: CASSLAMRYNEQFF. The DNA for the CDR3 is TGTGCCAGCAGTTTGGCCATGCGGTACAATGAGCAGTTCTTC.

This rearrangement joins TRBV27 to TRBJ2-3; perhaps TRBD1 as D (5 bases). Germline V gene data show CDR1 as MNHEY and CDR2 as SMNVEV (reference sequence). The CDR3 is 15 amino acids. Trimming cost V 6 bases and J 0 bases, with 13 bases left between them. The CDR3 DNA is TGTGCCAGCAGAGAAGGGGCTTATAGCACAGATACGCAGTATTTT. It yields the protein CASREGAYSTDTQYF.

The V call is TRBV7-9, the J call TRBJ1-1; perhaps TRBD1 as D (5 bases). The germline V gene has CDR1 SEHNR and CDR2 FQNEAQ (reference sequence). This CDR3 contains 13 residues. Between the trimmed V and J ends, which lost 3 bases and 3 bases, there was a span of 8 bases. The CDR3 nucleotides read TGTGCCAGCAGCTTTAGGGGTTACACTGAAGCTTTCTTT. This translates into CASSFRGYTEAFF.

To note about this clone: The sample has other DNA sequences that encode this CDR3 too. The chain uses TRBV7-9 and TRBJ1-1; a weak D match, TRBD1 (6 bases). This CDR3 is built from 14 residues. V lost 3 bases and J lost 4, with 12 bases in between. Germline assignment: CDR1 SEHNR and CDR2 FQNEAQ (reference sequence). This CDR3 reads CASSLRGGGTEAFF. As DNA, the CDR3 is TGTGCCAGCAGCTTGCGGGGGGGCGGCACTGAAGCTTTCTTT. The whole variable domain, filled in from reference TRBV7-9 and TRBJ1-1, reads DTGVSQNPRHKITKRGQNVTFRCDPISEHNRLYWYRQTLGQGPEFLTYFQNEAQLEKSRLLSDRFSAERPKGSFSTLEIQRTEQGDSAMYLCASSLRGGGTEAFFGQGTRLTVV.

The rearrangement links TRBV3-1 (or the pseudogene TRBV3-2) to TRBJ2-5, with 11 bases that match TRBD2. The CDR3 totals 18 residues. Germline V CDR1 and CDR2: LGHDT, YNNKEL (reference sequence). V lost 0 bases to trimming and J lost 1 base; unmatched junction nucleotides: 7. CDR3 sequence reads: CASSQDGRLAGIQETQYF. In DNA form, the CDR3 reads TGTGCCAGCAGCCAAGACGGTCGACTAGCGGGGATCCAAGAGACCCAGTACTTC.

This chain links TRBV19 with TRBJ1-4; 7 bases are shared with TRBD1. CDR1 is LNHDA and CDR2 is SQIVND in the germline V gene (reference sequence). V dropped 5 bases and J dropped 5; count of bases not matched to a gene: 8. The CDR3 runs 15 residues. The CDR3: CASSPRDSNNEKLFF. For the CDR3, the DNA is TGTGCCAGTAGTCCTCGGGACAGTAACAATGAAAAACTGTTTTTT.

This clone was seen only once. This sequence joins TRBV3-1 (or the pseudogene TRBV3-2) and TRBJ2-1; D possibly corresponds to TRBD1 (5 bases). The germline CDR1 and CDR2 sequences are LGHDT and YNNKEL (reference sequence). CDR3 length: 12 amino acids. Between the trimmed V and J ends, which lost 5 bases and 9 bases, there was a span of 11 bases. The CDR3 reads CASSTRQIEQFF. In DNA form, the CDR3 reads TGTGCCAGCAGCACCCGACAGATTGAGCAGTTCTTC.

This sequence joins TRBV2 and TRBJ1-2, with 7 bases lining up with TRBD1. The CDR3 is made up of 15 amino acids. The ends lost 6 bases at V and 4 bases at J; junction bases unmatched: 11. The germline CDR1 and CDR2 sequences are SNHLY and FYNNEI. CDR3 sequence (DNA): TGTGCCAGCAGGCTATCACAGGGGCTCACCTATGGCTACACCTTC. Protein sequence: CASRLSQGLTYGYTF.

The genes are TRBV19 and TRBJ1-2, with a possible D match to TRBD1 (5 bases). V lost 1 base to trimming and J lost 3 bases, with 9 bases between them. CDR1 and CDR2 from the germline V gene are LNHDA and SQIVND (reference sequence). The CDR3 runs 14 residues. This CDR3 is CASSIGRDDYGYTF. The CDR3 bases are TGTGCCAGTAGTATAGGGAGGGACGACTATGGCTACACCTTC.

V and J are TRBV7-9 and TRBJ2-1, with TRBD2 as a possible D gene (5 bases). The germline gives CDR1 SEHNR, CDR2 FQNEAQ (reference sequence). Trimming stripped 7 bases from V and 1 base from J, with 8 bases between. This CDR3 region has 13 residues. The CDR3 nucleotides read TGTGCCAGCATCCGGGGTTCCTACAATGAGCAGTTCTTC. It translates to CASIRGSYNEQFF. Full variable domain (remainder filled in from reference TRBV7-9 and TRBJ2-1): DTGVSQNPRHKITKRGQNVTFRCDPISEHNRLYWYRQTLGQGPEFLTYFQNEAQLEKSRLLSDRFSAERPKGSFSTLEIQRTEQGDSAMYLCASIRGSYNEQFFGPGTRLTVL.

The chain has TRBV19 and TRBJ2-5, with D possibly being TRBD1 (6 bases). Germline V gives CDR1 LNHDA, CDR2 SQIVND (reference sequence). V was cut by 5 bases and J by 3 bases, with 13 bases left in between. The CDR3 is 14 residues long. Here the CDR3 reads CASSPGAREETQYF. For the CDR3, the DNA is TGTGCCAGTAGTCCAGGGGCCCGGGAAGAGACCCAGTACTTC. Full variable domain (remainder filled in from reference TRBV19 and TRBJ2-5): DGGITQSPKYLFRKEGQNVTLSCEQNLNHDAMYWYRQDPGQGLRLIYYSQIVNDFQKGDIAEGYSVSREKKESFPLTVTSAQKNPTAFYLCASSPGAREETQYFGPGTRLLVL.